The T cell receptor (beta chain) under discussion was sequenced for a study of metastatic and nonmetastatic thyroid tumors (TCRdb year 2020). Turning to the overall study: Repertoires from peripheral blood and from tumor or nodule tissue samples of malignant and benign thyroid patients were compared. The study at large found these results: TCR beta diversity was reported as significantly higher in malignant tumors than in benign nodules, in both blood and tumor samples.

None of the patients had been given any treatment before thyroid surgery. The study retrospectively analysed patient clinical samples collected from the early 2010s to the late 2010s using T-cell receptor beta sequencing. This clone is medium-sized (0.01 to 0.1%). The antigen this receptor binds is unknown. No per-base quality is available; no much larger clone lies one base away. Additional DNA sequences in this sample encode the identical CDR3. The germline V gene (reference sequence) sets CDR1 to LNHDA and CDR2 to SQIVND. From its cysteine to its phenylalanine, the CDR3 spans 13 amino acids. Kept here is only the CDR3 DNA, which spans 39 bases and is read in frame from base 1. Trimming removed 5 bases from V and 6 bases from J; the gene matches leave 3 bases unexplained. Libraries were made using PCR. Data came from an Illumina HiSeq 4000. The TCR beta-chain CDR3 region of each patient was profiled by high-throughput sequencing. The source study handled its data this way. Drawing on CDR3 differences between clinicopathological groups, the researchers built a classifier meant to tell apart patients with distant-metastatic papillary thyroid cancer. To measure repertoire diversity the researchers used the Shannon index, while the Morisita-Horn index served to gauge how similar the tumor and blood repertoires were. Using fastp trimming at Q25 and MiXCR clonotype assembly, TCRdb reanalyzed the public sequencing data and kept in-frame beta chains. The V and J calls and clone size come from TCRdb's table, not from the authors' own analysis. For this sample the table gives more than 14,000 clones, of which more than 20% were detected only once. The ten largest account for approximately 8% of the sample.

The TCR originated in a female donor with papillary thyroid cancer or a benign thyroid nodule (not recorded which). Some clones in this sample may be carry-over from other donors' samples. Sequenced sample: tumor tissue. The sequence is built from TRBV19 and TRBJ1-2, with 10 middle bases fitting TRBD1. The CDR3 sequence is CASSYGTGDGYTF. The DNA sequence is given as TGTGCCAGTAGTTACGGGACAGGGGATGGCTACACCTTC.